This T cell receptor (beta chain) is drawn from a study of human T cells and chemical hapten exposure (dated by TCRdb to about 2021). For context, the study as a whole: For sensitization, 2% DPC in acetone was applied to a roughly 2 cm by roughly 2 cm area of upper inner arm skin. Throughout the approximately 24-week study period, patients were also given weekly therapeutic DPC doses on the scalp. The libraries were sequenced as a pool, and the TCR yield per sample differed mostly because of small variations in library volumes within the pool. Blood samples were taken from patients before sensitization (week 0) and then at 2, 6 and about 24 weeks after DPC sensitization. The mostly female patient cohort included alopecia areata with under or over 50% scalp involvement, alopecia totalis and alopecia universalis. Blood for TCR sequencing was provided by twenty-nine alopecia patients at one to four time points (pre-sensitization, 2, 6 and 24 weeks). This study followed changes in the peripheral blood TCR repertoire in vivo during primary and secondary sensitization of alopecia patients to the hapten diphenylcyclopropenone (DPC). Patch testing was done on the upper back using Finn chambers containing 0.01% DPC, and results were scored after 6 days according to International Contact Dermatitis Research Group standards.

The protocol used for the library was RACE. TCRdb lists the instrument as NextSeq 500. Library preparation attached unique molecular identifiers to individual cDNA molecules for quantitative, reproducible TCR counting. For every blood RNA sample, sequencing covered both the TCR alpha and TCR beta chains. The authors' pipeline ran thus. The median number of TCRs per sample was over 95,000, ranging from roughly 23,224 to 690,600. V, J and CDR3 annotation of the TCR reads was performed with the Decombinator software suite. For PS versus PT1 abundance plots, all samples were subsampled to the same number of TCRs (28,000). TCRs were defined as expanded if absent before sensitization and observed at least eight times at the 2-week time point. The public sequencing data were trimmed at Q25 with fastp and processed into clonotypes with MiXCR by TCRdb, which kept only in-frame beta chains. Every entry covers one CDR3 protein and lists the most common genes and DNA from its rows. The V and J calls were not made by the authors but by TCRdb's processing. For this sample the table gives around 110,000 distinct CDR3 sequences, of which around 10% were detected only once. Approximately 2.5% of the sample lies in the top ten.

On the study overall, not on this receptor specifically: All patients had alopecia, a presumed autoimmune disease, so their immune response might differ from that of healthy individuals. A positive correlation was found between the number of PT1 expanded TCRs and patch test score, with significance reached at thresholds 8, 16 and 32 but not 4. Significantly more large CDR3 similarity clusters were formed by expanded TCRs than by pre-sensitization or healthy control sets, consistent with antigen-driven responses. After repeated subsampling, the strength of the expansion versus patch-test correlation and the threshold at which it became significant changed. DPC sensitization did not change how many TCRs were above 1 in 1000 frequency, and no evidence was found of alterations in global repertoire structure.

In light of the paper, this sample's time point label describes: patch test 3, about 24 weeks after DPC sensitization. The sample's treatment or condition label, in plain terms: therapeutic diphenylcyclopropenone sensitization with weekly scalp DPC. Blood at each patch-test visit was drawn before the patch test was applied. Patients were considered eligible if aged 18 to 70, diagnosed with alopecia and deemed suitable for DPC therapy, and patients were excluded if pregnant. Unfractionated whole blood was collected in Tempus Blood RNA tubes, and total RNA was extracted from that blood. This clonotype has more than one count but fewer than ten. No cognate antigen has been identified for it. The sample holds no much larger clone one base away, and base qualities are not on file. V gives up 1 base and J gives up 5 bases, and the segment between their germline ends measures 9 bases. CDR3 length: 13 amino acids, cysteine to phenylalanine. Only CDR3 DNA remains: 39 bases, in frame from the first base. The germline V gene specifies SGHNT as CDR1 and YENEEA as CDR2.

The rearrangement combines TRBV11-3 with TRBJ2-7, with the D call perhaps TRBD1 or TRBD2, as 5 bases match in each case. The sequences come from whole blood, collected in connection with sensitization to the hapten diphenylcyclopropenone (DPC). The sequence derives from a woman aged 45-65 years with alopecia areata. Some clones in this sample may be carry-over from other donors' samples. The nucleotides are TGTGCCAGCAGCTTAGGCCCGGGGCACGAGCAGTACTTC. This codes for CASSLGPGHEQYF.